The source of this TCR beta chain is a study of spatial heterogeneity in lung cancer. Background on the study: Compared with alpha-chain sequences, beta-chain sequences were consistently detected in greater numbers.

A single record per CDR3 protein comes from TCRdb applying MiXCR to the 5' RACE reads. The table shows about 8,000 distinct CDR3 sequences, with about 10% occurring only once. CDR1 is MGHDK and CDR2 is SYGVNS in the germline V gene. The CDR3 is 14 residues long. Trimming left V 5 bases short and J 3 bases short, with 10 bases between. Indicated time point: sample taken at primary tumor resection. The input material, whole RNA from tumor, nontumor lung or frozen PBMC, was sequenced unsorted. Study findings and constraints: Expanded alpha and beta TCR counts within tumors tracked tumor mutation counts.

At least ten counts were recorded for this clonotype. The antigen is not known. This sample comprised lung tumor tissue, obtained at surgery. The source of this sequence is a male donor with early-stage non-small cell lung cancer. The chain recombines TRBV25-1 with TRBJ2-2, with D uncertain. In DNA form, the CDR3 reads TGTGCCAGCAGTATTTCCCAACACACCGGGGAGCTGTTTTTT. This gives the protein CASSISQHTGELFF.